The 18 T cell receptor beta chains below come from one sample, sequenced in a study of HIV-infected patients and healthy controls. All unsorted peripheral T cells were captured because whole blood was used without fractionation. cDNA was made from 500 ng RNA using alpha and beta constant primers. Each of the alpha and beta chains got its own library through chain-specific third strand synthesis with indices. Each CDR3 protein gets one entry after TCRdb re-called the 5' RACE reads with MiXCR. In the table there are approximately 12,000 distinct CDR3 sequences, approximately 9.1% of which are singletons. The specimen was blood, collected before antiretroviral therapy. Receptors originate from an adult with HIV infection. The donor label of this sample is uncertain.

This clonotype is termed medium-sized. The chain employs TRBV11-2 and TRBJ2-2, with unresolved D. The CDR3 covers 15 residues. Deletions cut 6 bases from V and 0 bases from J, with 11 bases between. Germline lookup yields CDR1 SGHAT and CDR2 FQNNGV. CDR3 DNA: TGTGCCAGCAGTCAAGACGGATCGAACACCGGGGAGCTGTTTTTT. Translating it yields CASSQDGSNTGELFF.

This sequence joins TRBV19 and TRBJ1-2; 7 positions match TRBD1. The CDR3 is made up of 14 amino acids. V lost 6 bases and J lost 0; bases outside the gene matches: 4. Looked up from germline, CDR1 is LNHDA and CDR2 is SQIVND (reference sequence). This CDR3 reads CASSRDRSNYGYTF. The CDR3 DNA reads as TGTGCCAGTAGCCGGGACAGATCTAACTATGGCTACACCTTC.

This clonotype was seen repeatedly, ten times or more. V is TRBV7-2 and J is TRBJ2-5; D ambiguous. The CDR3 has 13 amino acids. Germline-derived CDR1 and CDR2 are SGHTA and FQGNSA. V was trimmed by 0 bases and J by 3 bases, leaving 5 bases between them. CDR3 bases: TGTGCCAGCAGCTTAGCGAGAAAAGAGACCCAGTACTTC. This gives the protein CASSLARKETQYF.

This clonotype was detected many times. V is TRBV7-2 and J is TRBJ1-4; TRBD1 might be the D (5 bases). The length of the CDR3 is 13 residues. The V end was cut by 5 bases, the J end by 5 bases, with 9 bases between. CDR1 is SGHTA, CDR2 FQGNSA, per germline. In DNA, the CDR3 is TGTGCCAGCAGCCCTGGGGGGAATGAAAAACTGTTTTTT. It encodes CASSPGGNEKLFF.

This clonotype occurred many times. The chain combines TRBV27 with TRBJ1-1; D gene ambiguous. With 3 bases removed from V and 0 bases from J, the gap between germline ends came to 8 bases. This CDR3 spans 14 amino acids. Per germline, CDR1 MNHEY and CDR2 SMNVEV (reference sequence). CDR3 loop: CASSLTGMNTEAFF. The CDR3 DNA sequence: TGTGCCAGCAGTTTGACGGGAATGAACACTGAAGCTTTCTTT.

This clonotype was seen ten or more times. The chain recombines TRBV5-5 with TRBJ1-5, with a tentative D call TRBD1 (5 bases). The germline CDR1 and CDR2 sequences are SGHKS and YYEKEE (reference sequence). V lost 4 bases to trimming and J lost 7 bases, with 15 bases between them. The CDR3 contains 14 residues. CDR3: CASSIRDGGQPQHF. CDR3 bases: TGTGCCAGCAGCATCCGGGACGGTGGACAGCCCCAGCATTTT.

This clonotype was counted at least ten times. J is TRBJ2-5 and V is TRBV7-2; TRBD2 aligns across 11 bases. The V segment lost 3 bases and the J segment 3 bases; nucleotides outside the gene matches: 0. CDR3 length equals 14 residues. Germline assignment: CDR1 SGHTA and CDR2 FQGNSA. For the CDR3, the DNA is TGTGCCAGCAGCTTGACTAGCGGGGAAGAGACCCAGTACTTC. Translation: CASSLTSGEETQYF. Together with reference TRBV7-2 and TRBJ2-5, the CDR3 gives the full variable domain: GAGVSQSPSNKVTEKGKDVELRCDPISGHTALYWYRQSLGQGLEFLIYFQGNSAPDKSGLPSDRFSAERTGGSVSTLTIQRTQQEDSAVYLCASSLTSGEETQYFGPGTRLLVL.

This clonotype showed up many times. V and J are TRBV2 and TRBJ1-5; 10 bases match TRBD1. The J segment lost 7 bases and the V segment lost 6 bases, leaving 6 bases of the junction unmatched. In germline, CDR1 is SNHLY, CDR2 FYNNEI. This CDR3 comprises 14 residues. The CDR3 loop is CASRPGQGTQPQHF. CDR3 nucleotide sequence: TGTGCCAGCAGACCGGGACAGGGGACGCAGCCCCAGCATTTT.

This clonotype appeared many times. V and J are TRBV2 and TRBJ1-6; 8 positions match TRBD1. CDR3 length: 13 amino acids. CDR1 and CDR2 from the germline V gene are SNHLY and FYNNEI. V shed 7 bases, J shed 8 bases, and the junction held 4 bases outside the gene matches. The DNA for the CDR3 is TGTGCCAGCAACGACAGGGGTTATTCACCCCTCCACTTT. Its protein product is CASNDRGYSPLHF.

V gene TRBV20-1 combines with J gene TRBJ2-2; no clear D. The CDR3 runs 14 residues. Germline V CDR1 and CDR2: DFQATT, SNEGSKA (reference sequence). V was shortened by 4 bases and J by 0 bases, with 9 bases between the two germline ends. CDR3 nucleotide sequence: TGCAGTGCTATGTGGCAAGCGAACACCGGGGAGCTGTTTTTT. As protein: CSAMWQANTGELFF.

This clonotype has at least ten counts. The chain employs TRBV6-6 and TRBJ1-4; D unclear. Looked up from germline, CDR1 is MNHNY and CDR2 is SVGAGI (reference sequence). This CDR3 region has 13 residues. V lost 2 bases to trimming and J lost 12 bases, with 13 bases between them. The CDR3 loop reads CASSYPQAWELFF. The CDR3 nucleotides read TGTGCCAGCAGTTACCCCCAGGCCTGGGAACTGTTTTTT.

In this sample, this clonotype turned up many times. The genes are TRBV30 and TRBJ1-5; D remains unclear. Germline CDR1 is GTSNPN and CDR2 is SVGIG (reference sequence). V dropped 0 bases and J dropped 0 bases, with 3 bases sitting between them. This CDR3 region has 13 residues. The CDR3 loop is CAWSVLSNQPQHF. As DNA, the CDR3 is TGTGCCTGGAGTGTTCTTAGCAATCAGCCCCAGCATTTT.

This clonotype was found many times. J is TRBJ2-5 and V is TRBV5-6; D might be TRBD2 (6 bases). CDR3 length: 15 amino acids. Between the trimmed V and J ends, which lost 4 bases and 5 bases, there was a span of 18 bases. Germline CDR1 and CDR2: SGHDT and YYEEEE. The chain's CDR3 is CASSHLGLQKETQYF. The CDR3 DNA reads as TGTGCCAGCAGCCATTTGGGACTCCAAAAGGAGACCCAGTACTTC.

This clonotype has at least ten counts. The chain has TRBV12-3 or TRBV12-4 and TRBJ1-3; perhaps TRBD1 as D (5 bases). The CDR3 runs to 14 residues. Trimming took off 6 bases at V and 4 bases at J, with 13 bases between the two ends. CDR3 nucleotide sequence: TGTGCCAGCAGGGGGGACCTACCCGGAAACACCATATATTTT. Protein sequence: CASRGDLPGNTIYF.

The chain employs TRBV27 and TRBJ2-7, with D uncertain. Germline V CDR1 and CDR2: MNHEY, SMNVEV (reference sequence). V lost 2 bases and J lost 5, with 16 bases in between. The CDR3 contains 15 residues. The CDR3 region is CASSLDGKGNHEQYF. CDR3 DNA sequence: TGTGCCAGCAGTTTAGATGGGAAAGGTAATCACGAGCAGTACTTC.

This clonotype occurred many times. The CDR3 coding sequence is TGCGCCAGCAGTGAGACCCCGGGCCAAACCCAGTACTTC. Protein: CASSETPGQTQYF. The chain couples TRBV10-1 to TRBJ2-5, with D unresolved. This CDR3 region has 13 residues. Deletions cut 2 bases from V and 8 bases from J, with 12 bases between. Germline V CDR1 and CDR2: WNHNN, SYGVQD (reference sequence).

This rearrangement joins TRBV12-3 or TRBV12-4 to TRBJ2-3; D not resolved. V lost 6 bases and J 3 bases, leaving 10 bases between the germline ends. CDR3 length equals 13 residues. CDR3 in amino acids: CASSGPLTDTQYF. The CDR3 DNA reads TGTGCCAGCAGCGGACCGCTTACAGATACGCAGTATTTT.

This clonotype was detected many times. The V gene is TRBV6-2 or TRBV6-3, the J gene TRBJ2-1; 7 bases line up with TRBD1. This CDR3 is 14 amino acids long. The germline V gene has CDR1 MNHEY and CDR2 SVGEGT. V shed 7 bases, J shed 8 bases, and the junction held 11 bases outside the gene matches. CDR3 sequence (DNA): TGTGCCAGCATTCAAAGAGGGGGCGCCGATGAGCAGTTCTTC. Translating it yields CASIQRGGADEQFF.